This T cell receptor beta chain is drawn from a study of shared clonotypes between healthy human individuals. CD8 cells classed as naive were CD45RO-negative and positively selected for CCR7, excluding terminally differentiated effector memory CD45RA+ cells. Measured with immunoSEQ multiplex PCR; TCRdb has only the in-frame clones, and not every one. The sample contains about 590,000 clones, roughly 96% of which appear only once. The receptor comes from a woman in her 30s in good health. The specimen sequenced was naive CD8+ T cells sorted from blood.

The CDR3 sequence is CSQTTDTQYF. The CDR3 DNA reads as TGCAGCCAGACTACAGATACGCAGTATTTT. The chain employs TRBV20-1 and TRBJ2-3; D is undetermined. Germline V gene lookup returns CDR1 DFQATT and CDR2 SNEGSKA (reference sequence). CDR3 length: 10 residues.